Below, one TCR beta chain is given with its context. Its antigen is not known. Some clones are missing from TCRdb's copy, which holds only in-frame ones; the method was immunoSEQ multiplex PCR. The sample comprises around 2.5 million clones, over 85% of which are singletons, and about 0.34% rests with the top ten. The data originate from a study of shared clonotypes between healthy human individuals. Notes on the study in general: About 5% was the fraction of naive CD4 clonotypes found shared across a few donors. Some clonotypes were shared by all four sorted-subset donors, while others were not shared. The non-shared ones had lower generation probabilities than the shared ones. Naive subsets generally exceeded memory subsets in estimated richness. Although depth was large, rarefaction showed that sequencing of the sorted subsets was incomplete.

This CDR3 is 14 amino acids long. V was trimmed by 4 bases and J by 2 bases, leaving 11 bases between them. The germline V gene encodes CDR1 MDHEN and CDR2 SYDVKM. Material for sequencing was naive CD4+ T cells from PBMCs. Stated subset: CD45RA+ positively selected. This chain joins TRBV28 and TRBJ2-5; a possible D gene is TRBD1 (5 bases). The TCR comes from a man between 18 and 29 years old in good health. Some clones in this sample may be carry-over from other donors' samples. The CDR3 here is CASSSSGPQETQYF. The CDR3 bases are TGTGCCAGCAGTTCTTCAGGGCCTCAAGAGACCCAGTACTTC. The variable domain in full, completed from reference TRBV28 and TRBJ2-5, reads DVKVTQSSRYLVKRTGEKVFLECVQDMDHENMFWYRQDPGLGLRLIYFSYDVKMKEKGDIPEGYSVSREKKERFSLILESASTNQTSMYLCASSSSGPQETQYFGPGTRLLVL.